The present entry profiles one TCR beta chain with its context. Its antigen is unknown. No much larger clone is present one base from it, and per-base qualities are unavailable. The immunoSEQ Assay, a bias-controlled multiplex PCR, was used to amplify TCRbeta CDR3 regions from genomic DNA. The study's own analysis went as follows. Nucleated cell counts per sample were estimated from amplification of reference gene primers within the assay. To quantify the absolute abundance of each unique TCRbeta CDR3 rearrangement, sequence reads were collapsed and filtered. For each sample, productive Simpson clonality was calculated as the square root of Simpson's diversity index over productive rearrangements. Imported from immuneACCESS, the table was reduced by TCRdb to in-frame sequences with V and J called. These copies leave out some clones; in studies compared against another copy, an unresolved V gene accounts for under half, and the cause of the remainder is not known. The DNA was the basis for D and trimming; V, J and clone size are from that table. In this sample the table shows 150,000 to 200,000 clones, around 90% of which occur a single time. The ten largest account for about 2.5% of the sample.

From a lookup of the germline V gene (reference sequence), CDR1 and CDR2 are LNHNV and YYDKDF. Between the V and J ends, shortened by 1 base and 4 bases respectively, the junction contains 11 bases. The CDR3, from cysteine to phenylalanine, totals 14 residues. The only DNA kept is the CDR3, 42 bases in frame from the first base. Each collaborating institution followed its own protocols to collect whole blood in K2EDTA tubes. For TCRbeta analysis, collaborator samples were shipped as frozen whole blood, as isolated PBMCs, or as DNA extracted from either sample type. The sample is drawn from a study of blood T cell repertoires in COVID-19 (dated by TCRdb to between 2020 and 2021). With regard to the full study: Samples covering the acute and convalescent phases of COVID-19 were provided by collaborators in the United States, Italy and Spain. The prospective study material was composed of cDNA or gDNA derived from T cells, B-cell-depleted T cells, or PBMCs. The dataset comprised deeply sampled blood TCRbeta repertoires from subjects exposed to, actively infected with, or recovered from COVID-19. HLA class I and class II types, where available, came from metadata supplied by the sample provider rather than from assay-based typing. Samples were obtained from the ongoing ImmuneRACE study (first 160 participants) and from about 1,300 subjects provided by 6 global collaborators. Nearly every sample came with metadata listing a de-identified subject ID, COVID-19 status, age in years and sex. The repertoires were released in a freely available public database meant as a resource for research on the immune response to SARS-CoV-2.

Study-level results and caveats: How much clinical and demographic metadata was included differed by source and by participant, and the metadata was provided uncurated.

What was sequenced was peripheral blood. The receptor comes from a man aged 35 to 55 with active or convalescent COVID-19. The sequence joins TRBV15 to TRBJ2-7; the D gene assignment is ambiguous. The bases are TGTGCCACCAGCAGAGCCCTCGACATGTACGAGCAGTACTTC. It specifies CATSRALDMYEQYF.